The rows below give T cell receptor beta chains drawn from one sample of a study of blood T cells in healthy people across ages. MiXCR was run by TCRdb on the 5' RACE reads, yielding one entry per CDR3 protein. The sample yields 1.5 million to 2 million distinct CDR3 sequences, about 50% seen once. The sample consisted of blood. All receptors derive from a woman aged 40 to 50 in good health. The CDR3 runs from the conserved cysteine through the conserved F or W. D genes are given only for firm matches. Clone size, where shown, is once, few, many, or a class for clones that have expanded.

V,length,J,D,size,CDR3,DNA
TRBV20-1,14,TRBJ2-5,TRBD1,.,CSASYSTGLETQYF,TGCAGTGCTAGCTACTCGACAGGGTTGGAGACCCAGTACTTC
TRBV9,15,TRBJ2-1,.,.,CASSVDRYSYNEQFF,TGTGCCAGCAGCGTAGACAGGTACTCCTACAATGAGCAGTTCTTC
TRBV6-5,16,TRBJ2-3,.,.,CASSPGGWELTDTQYF,TGTGCCAGCTCACCGGGGGGCTGGGAGCTCACAGATACGCAGTATTTT
TRBV6-5,15,TRBJ2-7,.,.,CASSYSGDITYEQYF,TGTGCCAGCAGTTACTCGGGGGATATTACTTACGAGCAGTACTTC
TRBV21-1,10,TRBJ1-2,.,few,CASTGYGYTF,TGTGCCAGCACGGGCTATGGCTACACCTTC
TRBV12-3/TRBV12-4,15,TRBJ1-2,TRBD1,.,CASRRGQAINYGYTF,TGTGCCAGCAGGCGCGGACAGGCGATTAACTATGGCTACACCTTC
TRBV7-2,16,TRBJ2-5,TRBD2,few,CASSLAKRGGVDEQYF,TGTGCCAGCAGCTTAGCGAAGCGGGGGGGCGTCGATGAGCAGTACTTC
TRBV29-1,13,TRBJ2-1,.,.,CSVQVGSYNEQFF,TGCAGCGTTCAAGTTGGATCCTACAATGAGCAGTTCTTC
TRBV4-3,14,TRBJ1-2,TRBD1,.,CASSPGQSAYGYTF,TGCGCCAGCAGCCCGGGACAGTCCGCCTATGGCTACACCTTC
TRBV24-1,14,TRBJ2-1,.,few,CATSDLQGGREQFF,TGTGCCACCAGTGATTTGCAAGGGGGACGTGAGCAGTTCTTC
TRBV12-3/TRBV12-4,16,TRBJ2-3,TRBD2,.,CASRKLAGALADTQYF,TGTGCCAGCAGGAAACTAGCGGGGGCCCTCGCAGATACGCAGTATTTT
TRBV29-1,16,TRBJ2-7,TRBD2,few,CSVPKRGLAGGREQYF,TGCAGCGTTCCTAAGAGGGGACTAGCGGGGGGCCGGGAGCAGTACTTC
TRBV15,12,TRBJ1-1,.,.,CATSGVGPSAFF,TGTGCCACCAGCGGAGTTGGGCCGTCGGCTTTCTTT
TRBV4-1,16,TRBJ1-2,.,.,CASSQKPKGVNYGYTF,TGCGCCAGCAGCCAAAAACCCAAAGGGGTAAACTATGGCTACACCTTC
TRBV28,17,TRBJ2-3,TRBD2,few,CASSFSLAGATTDTQYF,TGTGCCAGCAGTTTCTCCCTAGCGGGGGCGACCACAGATACGCAGTATTTT
TRBV6-2/TRBV6-3,13,TRBJ2-4,.,.,CASSYRDPNIQYF,TGTGCCAGCAGTTACCGGGACCCAAACATTCAGTACTTC
TRBV3-1,12,TRBJ2-1,.,many,CASSQGVDEQFF,TGTGCCAGCAGCCAAGGAGTGGATGAGCAGTTCTTC
TRBV4-3,16,TRBJ1-5,.,.,CASSQEAGGRGQPQHF,TGCGCCAGCAGCCAAGAAGCCGGGGGGCGAGGTCAGCCCCAGCATTTT
TRBV20-1,11,TRBJ1-2,.,.,CSARDVTYYTF,TGCAGTGCTAGAGATGTCACATACTACACCTTC
TRBV14,18,TRBJ2-7,TRBD2,.,CASSLNLGGGGSYNEQYF,TGTGCCAGCAGTCTAAACCTAGGCGGGGGGGGATCCTACAATGAGCAGTACTTC
TRBV25-1,14,TRBJ2-1,.,.,CASSDPGGSNEQFF,TGTGCCAGCAGTGACCCTGGGGGGTCCAATGAGCAGTTCTTC
TRBV29-1,15,TRBJ2-7,.,.,CNVEDPTGKVYEQYF,TGCAACGTTGAAGATCCAACAGGGAAAGTTTACGAGCAGTACTTC
TRBV9,16,TRBJ2-7,.,once,CASSGGVSSSYNEQYF,TGTGCCAGCAGCGGGGGGGTATCCAGCTCCTACAATGAGCAGTACTTC
TRBV6-2/TRBV6-3,17,TRBJ2-1,TRBD1,.,CASSYSGGTGHYNEQFF,TGTGCCAGCAGTTACTCCGGTGGGACAGGTCACTACAATGAGCAGTTCTTC
TRBV20-1,14,TRBJ2-5,TRBD1,few,CSATGQGLGETQYF,TGCAGTGCTACCGGACAGGGTTTAGGGGAGACCCAGTACTTC
TRBV5-5,15,TRBJ2-1,TRBD2,.,CASSLVAGGAGEQFF,TGTGCCAGCAGCTTGGTAGCGGGAGGGGCAGGTGAGCAGTTCTTC
TRBV27,15,TRBJ2-1,TRBD1,.,CASRPGGRGVGEQFF,TGTGCCAGCAGGCCAGGGGGCCGGGGTGTGGGTGAGCAGTTCTTC
TRBV6-2/TRBV6-3,14,TRBJ1-2,.,.,CASSSDGVNYGYTF,TGTGCCAGCAGTTCGGACGGGGTTAACTATGGCTACACCTTC
TRBV6-2/TRBV6-3,12,TRBJ2-1,.,.,CASTLLGTEQFF,TGTGCCAGCACCCTATTAGGCACTGAGCAGTTCTTC
TRBV7-2,16,TRBJ2-4,.,many,CASSLVGELAKNIQYF,TGTGCCAGCAGCTTGGTCGGCGAACTAGCCAAAAACATTCAGTACTTC
TRBV4-1,15,TRBJ2-7,TRBD2,few,CASSQASSGDYEQYF,TGCGCCAGCAGCCAAGCGTCTAGCGGGGATTACGAGCAGTACTTC
TRBV2,15,TRBJ2-1,TRBD1,.,CASSESQGDYNEQFF,TGTGCCAGCAGTGAATCCCAGGGGGACTACAATGAGCAGTTCTTC
TRBV7-9,15,TRBJ1-2,TRBD1,.,CASSPGQGNNYGYTF,TGTGCCAGCAGCCCCGGACAGGGGAATAACTATGGCTACACCTTC
TRBV27,14,TRBJ1-6,TRBD1,.,CASSRTDRNSPLHF,TGTGCCAGCAGCCGCACGGACAGGAATTCACCCCTCCACTTT
TRBV5-5,16,TRBJ2-5,.,.,CASSLRAGKSGETQYF,TGTGCCAGCAGCTTAAGGGCAGGGAAGAGTGGAGAGACCCAGTACTTC
TRBV29-1,12,TRBJ1-2,.,.,CSVLGGIYGYTF,TGCAGCGTCCTGGGGGGGATATATGGCTACACCTTC
TRBV6-5,18,TRBJ2-7,TRBD2,.,CASSYSGTSGGTSYEQYF,TGTGCCAGCAGTTACTCGGGGACTAGCGGGGGAACATCCTACGAGCAGTACTTC
TRBV6-4,13,TRBJ2-1,.,few,CASSKTSYNEQFF,TGTGCCAGCAGTAAGACTTCCTACAATGAGCAGTTCTTC
TRBV28,16,TRBJ2-5,TRBD2,few,CASSLWDGGNQETQYF,TGTGCCAGCAGTTTATGGGACGGGGGGAACCAAGAGACCCAGTACTTC
TRBV29-1,16,TRBJ2-3,.,.,CSVENWGGVNTDTQYF,TGCAGCGTTGAAAATTGGGGCGGGGTGAACACAGATACGCAGTATTTT
TRBV29-1,15,TRBJ2-1,TRBD2,few,CSVDAGESSYNEQFF,TGCAGCGTTGATGCGGGGGAAAGCTCCTACAATGAGCAGTTCTTC
TRBV29-1,15,TRBJ2-3,TRBD1,few,CSVERIGTGLDTQYF,TGCAGCGTTGAACGGATAGGGACAGGGTTGGATACGCAGTATTTT
TRBV29-1,15,TRBJ2-7,TRBD1,few,CSVLDTGGISYEQYF,TGCAGCGTCCTAGACACAGGGGGTATCTCCTACGAGCAGTACTTC
TRBV6-5,17,TRBJ2-7,TRBD2,.,CASSYSRGGSRSYEQYF,TGTGCCAGCAGTTACTCGCGCGGGGGGAGTCGCTCCTACGAGCAGTACTTC
TRBV6-6,13,TRBJ2-7,TRBD1,few,CASSYPGQSEQYF,TGTGCCAGCAGTTACCCGGGACAGAGTGAGCAGTACTTC
TRBV7-2,16,TRBJ2-1,TRBD2,.,CASSQVRDYRYNEQFF,TGTGCCAGCAGCCAAGTCCGGGACTACCGCTACAATGAGCAGTTCTTC
TRBV6-5,14,TRBJ2-3,.,.,CASSYYDGADTQYF,TGTGCCAGCAGTTATTACGACGGAGCAGATACGCAGTATTTT
TRBV7-8,13,TRBJ2-7,.,.,CASSLTLGSEQYF,TGTGCCAGCAGCTTAACGTTGGGGAGCGAGCAGTACTTC
TRBV10-3,12,TRBJ2-1,.,.,CAISEENNEQFF,TGTGCCATCAGTGAAGAAAACAATGAGCAGTTCTTC
TRBV11-2,14,TRBJ2-7,.,few,CASSLSQLSYEQYF,TGTGCCAGCAGCTTGTCACAGCTCTCCTACGAGCAGTACTTC
TRBV6-1,14,TRBJ2-7,.,.,CASSEKAGIHEQYF,TGTGCCAGCAGTGAAAAGGCAGGGATCCACGAGCAGTACTTC
TRBV6-6,14,TRBJ2-3,.,.,CASSWRASTDTQYF,TGTGCCAGCAGTTGGCGGGCTAGCACAGATACGCAGTATTTT
TRBV6-1,15,TRBJ2-1,.,.,CASSEEAGKYNEQFF,TGTGCCAGCAGTGAAGAGGCAGGGAAGTACAATGAGCAGTTCTTC
TRBV4-1,17,TRBJ2-5,TRBD2,.,CASSQDPIAGGPETQYF,TGCGCCAGCAGCCAAGATCCCATTGCGGGGGGGCCAGAGACCCAGTACTTC